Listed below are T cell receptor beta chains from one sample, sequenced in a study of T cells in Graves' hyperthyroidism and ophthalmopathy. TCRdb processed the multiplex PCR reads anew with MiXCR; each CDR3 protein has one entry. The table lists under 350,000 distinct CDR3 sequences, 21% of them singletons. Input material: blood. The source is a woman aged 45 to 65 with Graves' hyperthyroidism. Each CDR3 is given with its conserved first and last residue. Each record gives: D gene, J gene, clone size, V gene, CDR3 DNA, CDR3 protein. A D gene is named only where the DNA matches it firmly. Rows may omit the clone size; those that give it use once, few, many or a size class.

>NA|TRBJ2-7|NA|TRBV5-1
TGCGCCAGCAGGCTTGACTGGGAGTTTTACGAGCAGTACTTC
CASRLDWEFYEQYF
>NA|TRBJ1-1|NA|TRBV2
TGTGCCAGCAGTAAAAATCCCTTCTTGAACACTGAAGCTTTCTTT
CASSKNPFLNTEAFF
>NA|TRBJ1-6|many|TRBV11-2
TGTGCCAGCAGCTTAGTGCTGTATTCACCCCTCCACTTT
CASSLVLYSPLHF
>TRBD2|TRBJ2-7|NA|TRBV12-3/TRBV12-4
TGTGCCAGCATTTCCCAACTAGCGGCAGGATCAGCCGAGCAGTACTTC
CASISQLAAGSAEQYF
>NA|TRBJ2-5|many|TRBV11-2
TGTGCCAGCAGCTTAGGGTCCGCCGGGGAGACCCAGTACTTC
CASSLGSAGETQYF
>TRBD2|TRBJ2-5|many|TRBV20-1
TGCAGTCCTAAGACTAGCGGGATGAAGACCCAGTACTTC
CSPKTSGMKTQYF
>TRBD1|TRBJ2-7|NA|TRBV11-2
TGTGCCAGCAGCTATGCCCGGGACAGGGAGGAGCAGTACTTC
CASSYARDREEQYF
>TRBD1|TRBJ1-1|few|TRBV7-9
TGTGCCAGCAGCCCCCGGACAGGGGAAGGTGAAGCTTTCTTT
CASSPRTGEGEAFF
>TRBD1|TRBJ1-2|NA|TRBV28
TGTGCCAGCAGAAGGACAGGGGCAAAGGGCTACACCTTC
CASRRTGAKGYTF
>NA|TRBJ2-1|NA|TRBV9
TGTGCCAGCAGCGTAGATAGCCTCGGGTACAATGAGCAGTTCTTC
CASSVDSLGYNEQFF
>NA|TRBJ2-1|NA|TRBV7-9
TGTGCCAGCAGCTTAACGGGGTACAGGCGGGACAATGAGCAGTTCTTC
CASSLTGYRRDNEQFF